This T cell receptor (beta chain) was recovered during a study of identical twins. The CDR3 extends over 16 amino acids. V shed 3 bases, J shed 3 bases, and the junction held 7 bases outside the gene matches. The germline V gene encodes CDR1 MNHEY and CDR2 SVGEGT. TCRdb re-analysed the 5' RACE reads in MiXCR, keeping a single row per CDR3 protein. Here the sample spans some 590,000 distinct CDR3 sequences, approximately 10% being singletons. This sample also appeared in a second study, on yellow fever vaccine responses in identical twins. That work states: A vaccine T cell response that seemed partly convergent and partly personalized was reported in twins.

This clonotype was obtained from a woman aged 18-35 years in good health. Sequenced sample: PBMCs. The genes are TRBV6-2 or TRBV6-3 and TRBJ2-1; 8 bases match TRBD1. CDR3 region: CASSYPGQVSYNEQFF. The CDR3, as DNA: TGTGCCAGCAGTTATCCGGGACAGGTTAGCTACAATGAGCAGTTCTTC.